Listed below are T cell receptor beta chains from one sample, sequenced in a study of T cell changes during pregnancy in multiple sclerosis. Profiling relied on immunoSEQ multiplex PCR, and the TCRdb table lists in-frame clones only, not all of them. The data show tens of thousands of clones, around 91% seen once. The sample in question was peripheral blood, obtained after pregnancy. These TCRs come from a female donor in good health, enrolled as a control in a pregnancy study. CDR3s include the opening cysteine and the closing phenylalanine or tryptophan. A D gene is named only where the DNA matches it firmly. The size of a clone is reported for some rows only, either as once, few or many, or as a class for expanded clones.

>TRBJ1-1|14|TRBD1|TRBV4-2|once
TGTGCCAGCAGCCAACCCGGGTCGGACAGGGTAGTTTTCTTT
CASSQPGSDRVVFF
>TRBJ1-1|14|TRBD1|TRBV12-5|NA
TGTGCTAGTGGTTCTCAGGGGGCGGACACTGAAGCTTTCTTT
CASGSQGADTEAFF
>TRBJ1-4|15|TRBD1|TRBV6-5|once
TGTGCCAGCAGTTACTCGGGACAGACTAATGAAAAACTGTTTTTT
CASSYSGQTNEKLFF
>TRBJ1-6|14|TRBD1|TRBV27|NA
TGTGCCAGCAGTTTGACAGGGGGGAATTCACCCCTCCACTTT
CASSLTGGNSPLHF
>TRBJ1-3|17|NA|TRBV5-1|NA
TGCGCCAGCAGCCTGGAACGGGGGGGAGGTTCTGGAAACACCATATATTTT
CASSLERGGGSGNTIYF
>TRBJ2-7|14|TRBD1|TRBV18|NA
TGTGCCAGCTCACCTGGACAGGCATCCTACGAGCAGTACTTC
CASSPGQASYEQYF
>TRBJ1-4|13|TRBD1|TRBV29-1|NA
TGCAGCGTCGGAAGGGACAGGGGCGAAAAACTGTTTTTT
CSVGRDRGEKLFF
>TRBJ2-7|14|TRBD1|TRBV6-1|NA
TGTGCCAGCAGTGACAAGGGACAGACCTACGAGCAGTACTTC
CASSDKGQTYEQYF
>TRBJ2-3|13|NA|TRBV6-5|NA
TGTGCCAGCAGCCGGACATATGGAGATACGCAGTATTTT
CASSRTYGDTQYF
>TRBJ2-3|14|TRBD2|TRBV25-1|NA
TGTGCCTGTCGAGCAAGCGGGGGGGGAGATACGCAGTATTTT
CACRASGGGDTQYF
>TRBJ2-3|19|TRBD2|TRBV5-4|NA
TGTGCCAGCAGCCGAGGACTAGCGGGGGGGCCGGGGTATACAGATACGCAGTATTTT
CASSRGLAGGPGYTDTQYF
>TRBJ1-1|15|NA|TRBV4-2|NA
TGTGCCAGCAGCCAAGGTGGGACAACCAACACTGAAGCTTTCTTT
CASSQGGTTNTEAFF
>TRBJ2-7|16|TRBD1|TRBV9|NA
TGTGCCAGCAGAGAAAACGGAGGGACAGGGGGCTACGAGCAGTACTTC
CASRENGGTGGYEQYF
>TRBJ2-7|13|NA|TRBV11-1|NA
TGTGCCAGCAGCTTAGATGGACTCTACGAGCAGTACTTC
CASSLDGLYEQYF